A selection of T cell receptor beta chains follows, all from one sample in a study of T cells in Graves' hyperthyroidism and ophthalmopathy. Using its own MiXCR run on the multiplex PCR reads, TCRdb lists one record per CDR3 protein. The data contain some 350,000 distinct CDR3 sequences, 15% to 18% of them singletons. Sequencing used blood. The receptors stem from a woman between 18 and 30 years old with Graves' hyperthyroidism that later progressed to Graves' ophthalmopathy. The CDR3 runs from the conserved cysteine through the conserved F or W. Fields, in order: V gene, D gene, J gene, clone size, CDR3 DNA, CDR3 protein. A D gene is named only where the DNA matches it firmly. The size field is filled for only some rows; it gives once, few, many or a size class.

TRBV3-1	.	TRBJ1-2	many	TGTGCCAGCAGCCCCCGGGGACATCCGTTTGGCTACACCTTC	CASSPRGHPFGYTF
TRBV6-1	TRBD1	TRBJ2-3	many	TGTGCCAGCACCAGGGACAGATCTAGCACAGATACGCAGTATTTT	CASTRDRSSTDTQYF
TRBV27	.	TRBJ1-2	many	TGTGCCAGCAGTTTATCCCCGACAGGAAACTATGGCTACACCTTC	CASSLSPTGNYGYTF
TRBV7-9	.	TRBJ1-4	many	TGTGCCAGCAGCTTAGCAGGGCCTAATGAAAAACTGTTTTTT	CASSLAGPNEKLFF
TRBV12-3/TRBV12-4	.	TRBJ2-7	once	TGTGCCAGCAGTTTGGGGGGGCTTAGAACCAACGAGCAGTACTTC	CASSLGGLRTNEQYF
TRBV7-3	.	TRBJ2-5	many	TGTGCCAGCAGCCCTGAGGGGGAGACCCAGTACTTC	CASSPEGETQYF
TRBV11-2	TRBD2	TRBJ2-1	many	TGTGCCAGCAGTGGACTAGCGGGCTACAATGAGCAGTTCTTC	CASSGLAGYNEQFF
TRBV20-1	TRBD1	TRBJ2-3	many	TGCAGTTGGGGGGCCCCCCTACAGGGGGCAACAGATACGCAGTATTTT	CSWGAPLQGATDTQYF
TRBV6-6	.	TRBJ1-4	many	TGTGCCAGCAGTTTCTCGGGGGCTAATGAAAAACTGTTTTTT	CASSFSGANEKLFF
TRBV9	TRBD1	TRBJ2-7	.	TGTGCCAGCAGCGTAGGGGGACAGGGATACGAGCAGTACTTC	CASSVGGQGYEQYF
TRBV12-3/TRBV12-4	.	TRBJ2-6	many	TGTGCCAGCAGACCTCTCGTGTATGGTGGGGCCAACGTCCTGACTTTC	CASRPLVYGGANVLTF
TRBV2	.	TRBJ2-5	.	TGTGCCAGCAGTGCCGTCGAGGGAGGAGAGACCCAGTACTTC	CASSAVEGGETQYF
TRBV19	.	TRBJ1-1	.	TGTGCCAGTAGTGCTTTAGCTGGGAACACTGAAGCTTTCTTT	CASSALAGNTEAFF
TRBV18	.	TRBJ1-3	many	TGTGCCAGCTCACCAAAGAGCTCTGGAAACACCATATATTTT	CASSPKSSGNTIYF
TRBV7-3	.	TRBJ2-1	many	TGTGCCAGCAGCCTCGGCCCCTCCTACAATGAGCAGTTCTTC	CASSLGPSYNEQFF
TRBV15	.	TRBJ2-7	many	TGTGCCACCAGCAGAGTTGGCAGAAATCACGAGCAGTACTTC	CATSRVGRNHEQYF
TRBV28	.	TRBJ1-5	many	TGTGCCAGCAGTGCCCGGGGGCTAGGCAATCAGCCCCAGCATTTT	CASSARGLGNQPQHF
TRBV6-1	.	TRBJ2-7	few	TGTGCCAGCAGGTATTACGAGCAGTACTTC	CASRYYEQYF
TRBV30	.	TRBJ2-7	few	TGTGCCTGCTGGGCTGGGGAGGTCTCCTACGAGCAGTACTTC	CACWAGEVSYEQYF
TRBV4-1	.	TRBJ2-5	few	TGCGCCAGCAGCCAGGCTAGCGTAGGAGAGACCCAGTACTTC	CASSQASVGETQYF
TRBV11-2	.	TRBJ2-6	few	TGTGCCAGCAGCCCATACGGGCAGGGGAGAGATCCTCCCTGGGCCAACGTCCTGACTTTC	CASSPYGQGRDPPWANVLTF
TRBV20-1	TRBD2	TRBJ2-7	many	TGCAGTGCCCACGCTCAAAAGCGGGAGGACTCCTACGAGCAGTACTTC	CSAHAQKREDSYEQYF
TRBV28	TRBD2	TRBJ2-7	many	TGTGCCAGCAGTTTAGGACTAGACCTTGGCGAGCAGTACTTC	CASSLGLDLGEQYF
TRBV5-6	.	TRBJ2-1	many	TGTGCCAGCAGCTACACACCCCGGACAGATCACAATGAGCAGTTCTTC	CASSYTPRTDHNEQFF
TRBV6-2/TRBV6-3	TRBD1	TRBJ2-1	.	TGTGCCAGCAGCCCCGGGACAGGGAACTACAATGAGCAGTTCTTC	CASSPGTGNYNEQFF
TRBV11-2	.	TRBJ2-2	many	TGTGCCAGCAGCGCTCAGGGGCCGGGTTGGGGCACCGGGGAGCTGTTTTTT	CASSAQGPGWGTGELFF
TRBV12-3/TRBV12-4	.	TRBJ2-1	few	TGTGCCAGCAGTTCGACCGTCGGCTACAATGAGCAGTTCTTC	CASSSTVGYNEQFF
TRBV6-2/TRBV6-3	TRBD2	TRBJ2-7	few	TGTGCCAGCAGTTCTAGCGGATCTGCCTACGAGCAGTGCTTC	CASSSSGSAYEQCF
TRBV6-2/TRBV6-3	TRBD1	TRBJ2-2	.	TGTGCCAGCAGTTACCCGGCGGGACAGGGGATCACCGGGGAGCTGTTTTTT	CASSYPAGQGITGELFF
TRBV20-1	.	TRBJ1-5	few	TGCAGTGCTAGAGTTCCGGGGCGTAATCAGCCCCAGCATTTT	CSARVPGRNQPQHF
TRBV27	TRBD2	TRBJ2-7	.	TGTGCCAGCGGGACTAAGACATCCTACGAGCAGTACTTC	CASGTKTSYEQYF
TRBV5-8	.	TRBJ1-4	.	TGTGCCAGCAGCTTGACCGGAGTTAATGAAAAACTGTTTTTT	CASSLTGVNEKLFF
TRBV6-1	TRBD1	TRBJ1-1	many	TGTGCCAGCAGTGAAGGACAGGGGCCCGGGACTGAAGCTTTCTTT	CASSEGQGPGTEAFF